The rows below give T cell receptor beta chains drawn from one sample of a study of T cell repertoires in cytomegalovirus infection. TCRdb reprocessed the reads with MiXCR, giving one entry per CDR3 protein. The top ten hold about 12% of the sample, which has about 530,000 distinct CDR3 sequences, less than 30% seen once. Material: PBMCs. These TCRs come from a human donor in good health (CMV status not recorded). Some clones in this sample may be carry-over from other donors' samples. Each CDR3 is given with its conserved first and last residue. The order of the fields is D gene, clone size, J gene, CDR3 length, V gene, CDR3 DNA, CDR3 protein. A D gene is named only where the DNA matches it firmly. Only part of the rows carry a size: once, few, many, or a class if the clone is expanded.

d_call: -; clone_size: -; j_call: TRBJ1-2; cdr3_length: 13; v_call: TRBV11-2; cdr3_nt: TGTGCCAGCAGCATGGACAGATACTATGGCTACACCTTC; cdr3_aa: CASSMDRYYGYTF
d_call: -; clone_size: few; j_call: TRBJ2-5; cdr3_length: 13; v_call: TRBV29-1; cdr3_nt: TGCAGCGTTGTGGGACTTGAGGGGGAGACCCAGTACTTC; cdr3_aa: CSVVGLEGETQYF
d_call: -; clone_size: -; j_call: TRBJ2-1; cdr3_length: 15; v_call: TRBV14; cdr3_nt: TGTGCCAGCAGCCAAGATCTAGGGATGGAGAGGGAGCAGTTCTTC; cdr3_aa: CASSQDLGMEREQFF
d_call: TRBD1; clone_size: -; j_call: TRBJ2-7; cdr3_length: 15; v_call: TRBV6-6; cdr3_nt: TGTGCCAGCAGTTACGCGGGACAGGGATCCTACGAGCAGTACTTC; cdr3_aa: CASSYAGQGSYEQYF
d_call: -; clone_size: -; j_call: TRBJ1-3; cdr3_length: 17; v_call: TRBV3-1; cdr3_nt: TGTGCCAGCAGCCACCGCGGGACTGCGAGCTCTGGAAACACCATATATTTT; cdr3_aa: CASSHRGTASSGNTIYF
d_call: -; clone_size: few; j_call: TRBJ2-3; cdr3_length: 14; v_call: TRBV24-1; cdr3_nt: TGTGCCACCAGTGACAGAGCTAGCACAGATACGCAGTATTTT; cdr3_aa: CATSDRASTDTQYF
d_call: -; clone_size: few; j_call: TRBJ1-5; cdr3_length: 15; v_call: TRBV6-4; cdr3_nt: TGTGCCAGCAGTGAGGACTTATATAGCAATCAGCCCCAGCATTTT; cdr3_aa: CASSEDLYSNQPQHF
d_call: TRBD2; clone_size: -; j_call: TRBJ2-1; cdr3_length: 15; v_call: TRBV7-2; cdr3_nt: TGTGCCAGCAGCTTACGGACTAGCGGGGGGTCGGGGCAGTTCTTC; cdr3_aa: CASSLRTSGGSGQFF
d_call: -; clone_size: -; j_call: TRBJ2-6; cdr3_length: 16; v_call: TRBV12-3/TRBV12-4; cdr3_nt: TGTGCCAGCGCGGCGGGTATAAGCTCTGGGGCCAACGTCCTGACTTTC; cdr3_aa: CASAAGISSGANVLTF
d_call: -; clone_size: many; j_call: TRBJ2-7; cdr3_length: 17; v_call: TRBV7-8; cdr3_nt: TGTGCCAGCAGCTTAGCTGCGGTGGGGGGGGCTCACTACGAGCAGTACTTC; cdr3_aa: CASSLAAVGGAHYEQYF
d_call: -; clone_size: -; j_call: TRBJ2-3; cdr3_length: 14; v_call: TRBV7-6; cdr3_nt: TGTGCCAGCAGCCATGACTCGCAAACAGATACGCAGTATTTT; cdr3_aa: CASSHDSQTDTQYF
d_call: -; clone_size: few; j_call: TRBJ1-2; cdr3_length: 16; v_call: TRBV6-5; cdr3_nt: TGTGCCAGCAGTTACTCGAATTTAAACCGAGACTATGGCTACACCTTC; cdr3_aa: CASSYSNLNRDYGYTF
d_call: TRBD1; clone_size: -; j_call: TRBJ1-1; cdr3_length: 14; v_call: TRBV7-3; cdr3_nt: TGTGCCAGCAGCGGGCGACAGGGGCTCACTGAAGCTTTCTTT; cdr3_aa: CASSGRQGLTEAFF
d_call: TRBD2; clone_size: -; j_call: TRBJ2-2; cdr3_length: 15; v_call: TRBV19; cdr3_nt: TGTGCCAGTAGTGGACTAGCGTCGGGCACCGGGGAGCTGTTTTTT; cdr3_aa: CASSGLASGTGELFF
d_call: TRBD2; clone_size: -; j_call: TRBJ2-1; cdr3_length: 17; v_call: TRBV6-5; cdr3_nt: TGTGCCAGCAGTTACCCAAACCTAGCGGGAGGAGGAAATGAGCAGTTCTTC; cdr3_aa: CASSYPNLAGGGNEQFF
d_call: -; clone_size: many; j_call: TRBJ1-1; cdr3_length: 11; v_call: TRBV19; cdr3_nt: TGTGCCAGTAGTACTCAGGCTGAAGCTTTCTTT; cdr3_aa: CASSTQAEAFF
d_call: -; clone_size: -; j_call: TRBJ2-4; cdr3_length: 18; v_call: TRBV5-1; cdr3_nt: TGCGCCAGCAGCGACCCCTCTTCCCCCCGGGGACCCAAAAACATTCAGTACTTC; cdr3_aa: CASSDPSSPRGPKNIQYF
d_call: TRBD2; clone_size: -; j_call: TRBJ2-3; cdr3_length: 15; v_call: TRBV10-3; cdr3_nt: TGTGCCATCACCCTTAGCGGGAGTCATTCCGATACGCAGTATTTT; cdr3_aa: CAITLSGSHSDTQYF
d_call: -; clone_size: -; j_call: TRBJ1-4; cdr3_length: 15; v_call: TRBV6-6; cdr3_nt: TGTGCCAGCAGTTACCCGACAGCAACTAATGAAAAACTGTTTTTT; cdr3_aa: CASSYPTATNEKLFF
d_call: -; clone_size: -; j_call: TRBJ1-5; cdr3_length: 16; v_call: TRBV6-2/TRBV6-3; cdr3_nt: TGTGCCAGCAGAGACTACGACACTCGGGTCGTTCAGCCCCAGCATTTT; cdr3_aa: CASRDYDTRVVQPQHF
d_call: -; clone_size: many; j_call: TRBJ1-2; cdr3_length: 17; v_call: TRBV7-2; cdr3_nt: TGTGCCAGCAGCTTAGTAGTCACAACCCTCGAACCTTATGGCTACACCTTC; cdr3_aa: CASSLVVTTLEPYGYTF
d_call: -; clone_size: many; j_call: TRBJ1-5; cdr3_length: 16; v_call: TRBV28; cdr3_nt: TGTGCCAGCAGTTTTGCAGGGGTCCTCTTTACACAGCCCCAGCATTTT; cdr3_aa: CASSFAGVLFTQPQHF
d_call: TRBD1; clone_size: -; j_call: TRBJ1-1; cdr3_length: 14; v_call: TRBV12-3/TRBV12-4; cdr3_nt: TGTGCCAGCAATCCTTGGACAGGGGACACTGAAGCTTTCTTT; cdr3_aa: CASNPWTGDTEAFF
d_call: -; clone_size: -; j_call: TRBJ2-3; cdr3_length: 13; v_call: TRBV29-1; cdr3_nt: TGCAGCGTCTCCGCCCGGGAATCAGATACGCAGTATTTT; cdr3_aa: CSVSARESDTQYF
d_call: -; clone_size: -; j_call: TRBJ2-7; cdr3_length: 10; v_call: TRBV20-1; cdr3_nt: TGCAGTGCTAGCGACATGGAGCAGTACTTC; cdr3_aa: CSASDMEQYF
d_call: -; clone_size: -; j_call: TRBJ1-5; cdr3_length: 14; v_call: TRBV19; cdr3_nt: TGTGCCAGTAGTGGTTCCGGGGTGGGTCAGCCCCAGCATTTT; cdr3_aa: CASSGSGVGQPQHF
d_call: -; clone_size: -; j_call: TRBJ2-7; cdr3_length: 16; v_call: TRBV4-3; cdr3_nt: TGCGCCAGCAGCCAGACACTTAGAGTGGGGATCTACGAGCAGTACTTC; cdr3_aa: CASSQTLRVGIYEQYF
d_call: TRBD1; clone_size: -; j_call: TRBJ2-3; cdr3_length: 16; v_call: TRBV20-1; cdr3_nt: TGCAGTGCTACCGGGACAGCCGGTCGAAGCACAGATACGCAGTATTTT; cdr3_aa: CSATGTAGRSTDTQYF
d_call: -; clone_size: few; j_call: TRBJ1-1; cdr3_length: 13; v_call: TRBV20-1; cdr3_nt: TGCAGTGCTCTTCCCACAGGGAACACTGAAGCTTTCTTT; cdr3_aa: CSALPTGNTEAFF
d_call: -; clone_size: many; j_call: TRBJ2-1; cdr3_length: 14; v_call: TRBV12-3/TRBV12-4; cdr3_nt: TGTGCCAGCAGTCCTGACCCCGCTAGGAATGAGCAGTTCTTC; cdr3_aa: CASSPDPARNEQFF
d_call: -; clone_size: few; j_call: TRBJ1-4; cdr3_length: 15; v_call: TRBV27; cdr3_nt: TGTGCCAGCAGTTTATCGGGCAGGGAGGATGAAAAACTGTTTTTT; cdr3_aa: CASSLSGREDEKLFF
d_call: -; clone_size: few; j_call: TRBJ2-7; cdr3_length: 14; v_call: TRBV7-8; cdr3_nt: TGTGCCAGCAGCTTAGGAGCTTGGGAAGACGAGCAGTACTTC; cdr3_aa: CASSLGAWEDEQYF
d_call: -; clone_size: -; j_call: TRBJ2-7; cdr3_length: 14; v_call: TRBV7-2; cdr3_nt: TGTGCCAGCAGCTTCCGGGGGCAGAGTCTCGAGCAGTACTTC; cdr3_aa: CASSFRGQSLEQYF
d_call: TRBD2; clone_size: -; j_call: TRBJ2-1; cdr3_length: 13; v_call: TRBV14; cdr3_nt: TGTGCCAGCAGCCACCTAGCGGGAATTGAGCAGTTCTTC; cdr3_aa: CASSHLAGIEQFF
d_call: -; clone_size: -; j_call: TRBJ2-1; cdr3_length: 14; v_call: TRBV5-1; cdr3_nt: TGCGCCAGCAGCCCCCGGACTACCCAACATGAGCAGTTCTTC; cdr3_aa: CASSPRTTQHEQFF
d_call: -; clone_size: many; j_call: TRBJ1-2; cdr3_length: 16; v_call: TRBV12-3/TRBV12-4; cdr3_nt: TGTGCCAGCAGCTTCACCCCCTTGGGCGGCTCATATGGCTACACCTTC; cdr3_aa: CASSFTPLGGSYGYTF
d_call: -; clone_size: many; j_call: TRBJ2-5; cdr3_length: 13; v_call: TRBV4-1; cdr3_nt: TGCGCCAGCAGCCAAGCCAGGGACCAGACCCAGTACTTC; cdr3_aa: CASSQARDQTQYF
d_call: -; clone_size: -; j_call: TRBJ2-1; cdr3_length: 16; v_call: TRBV2; cdr3_nt: TGTGCCGCCGGCGCTGGGATGGGGAGCTCCTACAATGAGCAGTTCTTC; cdr3_aa: CAAGAGMGSSYNEQFF
d_call: -; clone_size: few; j_call: TRBJ1-2; cdr3_length: 13; v_call: TRBV19; cdr3_nt: TGTGCCAGTTCAGACAGGAGTACGGATGGCTACACCTTC; cdr3_aa: CASSDRSTDGYTF
d_call: -; clone_size: -; j_call: TRBJ2-1; cdr3_length: 15; v_call: TRBV28; cdr3_nt: TGTGCCAGCAGTCGCGTAGCGAGCTCCTACAATGAGCAGTTCTTC; cdr3_aa: CASSRVASSYNEQFF
d_call: -; clone_size: -; j_call: TRBJ1-1; cdr3_length: 12; v_call: TRBV12-3/TRBV12-4; cdr3_nt: TGTGCCAGCCCGGGCCCGAACACTGAAGCTTTCTTT; cdr3_aa: CASPGPNTEAFF
d_call: -; clone_size: few; j_call: TRBJ1-5; cdr3_length: 14; v_call: TRBV28; cdr3_nt: TGTGCCAGCAGTTCGCCTTTCAGTGGACAGCCCCAGCATTTT; cdr3_aa: CASSSPFSGQPQHF
d_call: -; clone_size: few; j_call: TRBJ1-2; cdr3_length: 13; v_call: TRBV7-9; cdr3_nt: TGTGCCAGCAGCCTGCTCGTCGGATATGGCTACACCTTC; cdr3_aa: CASSLLVGYGYTF
d_call: -; clone_size: -; j_call: TRBJ1-5; cdr3_length: 13; v_call: TRBV30; cdr3_nt: TGTGCCTGGAGTGTACAAAGCAATCAGCCCCAGCATTTT; cdr3_aa: CAWSVQSNQPQHF
d_call: -; clone_size: many; j_call: TRBJ1-1; cdr3_length: 17; v_call: TRBV7-2; cdr3_nt: TGTGCCAGCAGCTTAGGTCTCCTGAGGGGGATGAACACTGAAGCTTTCTTT; cdr3_aa: CASSLGLLRGMNTEAFF
d_call: TRBD1; clone_size: many; j_call: TRBJ2-5; cdr3_length: 15; v_call: TRBV6-2/TRBV6-3; cdr3_nt: TGTGCCAGCAGACCCGGGACAGGGGAGACGGAGACCCAGTACTTC; cdr3_aa: CASRPGTGETETQYF
d_call: -; clone_size: few; j_call: TRBJ2-7; cdr3_length: 14; v_call: TRBV7-9; cdr3_nt: TGTGCCAGCAGCTTAACTTCCAGGACTTACGAGCAGTACTTC; cdr3_aa: CASSLTSRTYEQYF
d_call: -; clone_size: many; j_call: TRBJ2-6; cdr3_length: 14; v_call: TRBV7-2; cdr3_nt: TGTGCCAGCAGCTTGAGCCCCGGGGCCAACGTCCTGACTTTC; cdr3_aa: CASSLSPGANVLTF
d_call: TRBD2; clone_size: -; j_call: TRBJ2-3; cdr3_length: 16; v_call: TRBV20-1; cdr3_nt: TGCAGTGCTCAAGGACTAGCCCGCCCGGGGACAGATACGCAGTATTTT; cdr3_aa: CSAQGLARPGTDTQYF